These T cell receptor beta chains were read from a single sample in a study of control samples from healthy donors and cancer patients. Using immunoSEQ multiplex PCR, the repertoire was profiled, and TCRdb retains in-frame clones only, with some absent. The repertoire has more than 150,000 clones, roughly 92% of them found once; the top ten carry 0.68%. Sequencing was carried out using blood. Receptors were obtained from a woman aged 25 to 39 in good health. Each CDR3 is given with its conserved first and last residue. The order of the fields is J gene, D gene, clone size, V gene, CDR3 protein, CDR3 DNA. The D gene is left open where the match is weak. Size tells how often a clone was seen (once, few, many) or the class of an expanded clone, and some rows leave it out.

j_call: TRBJ2-1; d_call: TRBD2; clone_size: once; v_call: TRBV7-8; cdr3_aa: CASSVRLAVYNEQFF; cdr3_nt: TGTGCCAGCAGCGTCCGACTAGCGGTTTACAATGAGCAGTTCTTC
j_call: TRBJ1-2; d_call: -; clone_size: -; v_call: TRBV28; cdr3_aa: CASSYSGMHSEHYGYTF; cdr3_nt: TGTGCCAGCAGTTACTCCGGGATGCATTCCGAACACTATGGCTACACCTTC
j_call: TRBJ2-1; d_call: TRBD1; clone_size: -; v_call: TRBV4-3; cdr3_aa: CASSQPQGVQFF; cdr3_nt: TGCGCCAGCAGCCAACCCCAGGGGGTGCAGTTCTTC
j_call: TRBJ2-7; d_call: TRBD1; clone_size: -; v_call: TRBV2; cdr3_aa: CASSFDRGRGYEQYF; cdr3_nt: TGTGCCAGCAGTTTCGACAGGGGGCGCGGATACGAGCAGTACTTC
j_call: TRBJ2-7; d_call: -; clone_size: -; v_call: TRBV6-6; cdr3_aa: CASSYGLGVEQYF; cdr3_nt: TGTGCCAGCAGTTATGGTTTAGGGGTCGAGCAGTACTTC
j_call: TRBJ1-3; d_call: -; clone_size: -; v_call: TRBV10-1; cdr3_aa: CASSESGAGNTIYF; cdr3_nt: TGCGCCAGCAGTGAGTCCGGGGCTGGAAACACCATATATTTT
j_call: TRBJ2-1; d_call: -; clone_size: once; v_call: TRBV19; cdr3_aa: CASSEGGVSYNEQFF; cdr3_nt: TGTGCCAGTAGTGAGGGGGGTGTATCCTACAATGAGCAGTTCTTC
j_call: TRBJ1-5; d_call: -; clone_size: -; v_call: TRBV28; cdr3_aa: CASRVGLPTIHQPQHF; cdr3_nt: TGTGCCAGTAGAGTGGGTCTACCGACCATTCATCAGCCCCAGCATTTT
j_call: TRBJ1-4; d_call: -; clone_size: -; v_call: TRBV28; cdr3_aa: CASSFQGGANEKLFF; cdr3_nt: TGTGCCAGCAGTTTTCAGGGAGGGGCTAATGAAAAACTGTTTTTT
j_call: TRBJ1-6; d_call: -; clone_size: -; v_call: TRBV28; cdr3_aa: CASSSIVEVLNSPLHF; cdr3_nt: TGTGCCAGCAGTTCGATAGTTGAGGTTCTTAATTCACCCCTCCACTTT
j_call: TRBJ2-7; d_call: TRBD2; clone_size: once; v_call: TRBV24-1; cdr3_aa: CATSDLTASGSDEQYF; cdr3_nt: TGTGCCACCAGTGATTTGACGGCTAGCGGGAGTGACGAGCAGTACTTC
j_call: TRBJ2-1; d_call: TRBD2; clone_size: -; v_call: TRBV5-4; cdr3_aa: CASSMTLAAYNEQFF; cdr3_nt: TGTGCCAGCAGCATGACCCTAGCGGCCTACAATGAGCAGTTCTTC
j_call: TRBJ1-5; d_call: TRBD1; clone_size: -; v_call: TRBV18; cdr3_aa: CASSPGQGQNQPQHF; cdr3_nt: TGTGCCAGCTCGCCTGGACAGGGCCAAAATCAGCCCCAGCATTTT
j_call: TRBJ2-7; d_call: -; clone_size: -; v_call: TRBV15; cdr3_aa: CATSRGGTYEQYF; cdr3_nt: TGTGCCACCAGCAGAGGGGGAACCTACGAGCAGTACTTC
j_call: TRBJ2-6; d_call: TRBD1; clone_size: -; v_call: TRBV11-3; cdr3_aa: CASSPKTGSLSGANVLTF; cdr3_nt: TGTGCCAGCAGCCCAAAGACAGGGTCCCTCTCTGGGGCCAACGTCCTGACTTTC
j_call: TRBJ1-2; d_call: -; clone_size: -; v_call: TRBV9; cdr3_aa: CASSVEGRQFSYGYTF; cdr3_nt: TGTGCCAGCAGCGTAGAGGGACGGCAGTTCTCCTATGGCTACACCTTC
j_call: TRBJ1-1; d_call: -; clone_size: -; v_call: TRBV6-5; cdr3_aa: CASSDYGQPNTEAFF; cdr3_nt: TGTGCCAGCAGCGACTACGGACAGCCCAACACTGAAGCTTTCTTT
j_call: TRBJ1-6; d_call: TRBD1; clone_size: -; v_call: TRBV6-5; cdr3_aa: CASSWGQGRRLSPLHF; cdr3_nt: TGTGCCAGCAGTTGGGGACAGGGACGCAGGCTATCACCCCTCCACTTT
j_call: TRBJ1-5; d_call: -; clone_size: -; v_call: TRBV2; cdr3_aa: CASSEKSPNQPQHF; cdr3_nt: TGTGCCAGCAGTGAAAAGAGCCCGAATCAGCCCCAGCATTTT
j_call: TRBJ2-7; d_call: TRBD2; clone_size: -; v_call: TRBV7-9; cdr3_aa: CAIGTSGTYEQYF; cdr3_nt: TGTGCCATCGGGACTAGCGGGACCTACGAGCAGTACTTC
j_call: TRBJ2-7; d_call: TRBD1; clone_size: -; v_call: TRBV29-1; cdr3_aa: CSVARDRGPYEQYF; cdr3_nt: TGCAGCGTCGCCCGGGACAGGGGGCCCTACGAGCAGTACTTC
j_call: TRBJ2-7; d_call: TRBD2; clone_size: -; v_call: TRBV12-3/TRBV12-4; cdr3_aa: CASSLSGGNEQYF; cdr3_nt: TGTGCCAGCAGTTTATCGGGAGGAAACGAGCAGTACTTC
j_call: TRBJ2-2; d_call: TRBD1; clone_size: -; v_call: TRBV18; cdr3_aa: CASSPETGGSGELFF; cdr3_nt: TGTGCCAGCTCACCCGAGACAGGGGGCTCCGGGGAGCTGTTTTTT
j_call: TRBJ2-6; d_call: TRBD1; clone_size: -; v_call: TRBV29-1; cdr3_aa: CSVALGGGGANVLTF; cdr3_nt: TGCAGCGTGGCTTTAGGGGGCGGTGGGGCCAACGTCCTGACTTTC
j_call: TRBJ2-7; d_call: TRBD1; clone_size: -; v_call: TRBV5-1; cdr3_aa: CASSSGTGYYEQYF; cdr3_nt: TGCGCCAGCAGCTCCGGGACAGGGTACTACGAGCAGTACTTC
j_call: TRBJ1-2; d_call: -; clone_size: -; v_call: TRBV7-3; cdr3_aa: CASSLSGPTGGYTF; cdr3_nt: TGTGCCAGCAGCTTAAGTGGCCCAACAGGGGGCTACACCTTC
j_call: TRBJ2-1; d_call: TRBD1; clone_size: -; v_call: TRBV5-1; cdr3_aa: CASRETTGVLYNEQFF; cdr3_nt: TGCGCCAGCAGAGAGACCACAGGGGTTCTCTACAATGAGCAGTTCTTC
j_call: TRBJ2-6; d_call: -; clone_size: -; v_call: TRBV28; cdr3_aa: CASSSMSARGANVLTF; cdr3_nt: TGTGCCAGCAGTTCGATGTCGGCCCGGGGGGCCAACGTCCTGACTTTC
j_call: TRBJ1-5; d_call: -; clone_size: -; v_call: TRBV10-1; cdr3_aa: CASSERARGDSNQPQHF; cdr3_nt: TGCGCCAGCAGTGAAAGGGCACGGGGGGATAGCAATCAGCCCCAGCATTTT
j_call: TRBJ1-1; d_call: TRBD1; clone_size: -; v_call: TRBV10-2; cdr3_aa: CASSVSGGITEAFF; cdr3_nt: TGCGCCAGCAGTGTTTCAGGGGGTATCACTGAAGCTTTCTTT
j_call: TRBJ1-2; d_call: TRBD1; clone_size: -; v_call: TRBV5-6; cdr3_aa: CASSLEGGVESNYGYTF; cdr3_nt: TGTGCCAGCAGCTTGGAAGGGGGCGTCGAAAGTAACTATGGCTACACCTTC
j_call: TRBJ2-3; d_call: TRBD1; clone_size: -; v_call: TRBV5-1; cdr3_aa: CASVPPDRGGGITEVDTQYF; cdr3_nt: TGCGCCAGCGTACCACCCGACAGGGGAGGTGGAATTACAGAGGTGGATACGCAGTATTTT
j_call: TRBJ2-7; d_call: -; clone_size: -; v_call: TRBV4-2; cdr3_aa: CASSQGSGDPYEQYF; cdr3_nt: TGTGCCAGCAGCCAAGGTAGCGGCGATCCCTACGAGCAGTACTTC
j_call: TRBJ2-3; d_call: -; clone_size: -; v_call: TRBV30; cdr3_aa: CAWSKGRGVDTQYF; cdr3_nt: TGTGCCTGGAGTAAGGGCAGGGGCGTAGATACGCAGTATTTT
j_call: TRBJ2-5; d_call: TRBD1; clone_size: -; v_call: TRBV6-5; cdr3_aa: CASCLTGGETQYF; cdr3_nt: TGTGCCAGCTGTCTGACAGGGGGAGAGACCCAGTACTTC
j_call: TRBJ2-1; d_call: TRBD2; clone_size: -; v_call: TRBV7-2; cdr3_aa: CASSSDPGGNEQFF; cdr3_nt: TGTGCCAGCAGCTCCGACCCGGGGGGGAATGAGCAGTTCTTC
j_call: TRBJ2-7; d_call: -; clone_size: -; v_call: TRBV23-1; cdr3_aa: CASSQWDTYEQYF; cdr3_nt: TGCGCCAGCAGTCAATGGGACACCTACGAGCAGTACTTC
j_call: TRBJ2-1; d_call: TRBD1; clone_size: -; v_call: TRBV2; cdr3_aa: CASSISGTGDSYNEQFF; cdr3_nt: TGTGCCAGCAGTATCTCCGGGACAGGGGACTCCTACAATGAGCAGTTCTTC
j_call: TRBJ1-4; d_call: -; clone_size: -; v_call: TRBV5-1; cdr3_aa: CASSLEGREKLFF; cdr3_nt: TGCGCCAGCAGCTTAGAGGGTCGAGAAAAACTGTTTTTT
j_call: TRBJ1-2; d_call: TRBD1; clone_size: -; v_call: TRBV6-2/TRBV6-3; cdr3_aa: CASSSPGTGVYYGYTF; cdr3_nt: TGTGCCAGCAGTTCACCCGGGACAGGGGTTTACTATGGCTACACCTTC
j_call: TRBJ1-6; d_call: TRBD1; clone_size: -; v_call: TRBV7-6; cdr3_aa: CASSLQRGQASSYNSPLHF; cdr3_nt: TGTGCCAGCAGCCTCCAACGCGGACAGGCTAGCTCCTATAATTCACCCCTCCACTTT
j_call: TRBJ2-2; d_call: -; clone_size: -; v_call: TRBV24-1; cdr3_aa: CATSDSRQFNTGELFF; cdr3_nt: TGTGCCACCAGTGATTCGAGGCAGTTCAACACCGGGGAGCTGTTTTTT